This TCR beta chain emerged from a study of CD8 T cells in Susac syndrome. Background on the study: The sequenced Susac syndrome patients comprised five or six with active disease and roughly eight in remission.

RNA, at about 0.5 to 1 ug, was reverse transcribed with random hexamers. TCRdb redid the calling of the immunoSEQ multiplex PCR reads with MiXCR, one entry per CDR3 protein. There are 100,000 to 150,000 distinct CDR3 sequences in the sample; around 94% occur only once, and around 0.2% lies in the top ten. CD8+ and CD4+ T cells from blood underwent TCR beta sequencing. V lost 3 bases, J lost 3 bases, and 9 bases lay in between. The CDR3 contains 14 residues. The V gene's germline CDR1 is KGHSH and CDR2 LQKENI. The sequenced material came from CD8+ T cells from PBMCs. The TCR originated in a human donor with Susac syndrome. The chain joins TRBV18 to TRBJ1-5; unclear D gene. The CDR3 loop reads CASSPTSHNQPQHF. CDR3 coding DNA: TGTGCCAGCTCACCTACCTCCCACAATCAGCCCCAGCATTTT.